Listed here are 14 T cell receptor beta chains from one sample, sequenced in a study of chemoradiotherapy in HPV16-positive cancers. Sequencing used immunoSEQ multiplex PCR; TCRdb keeps in-frame clones, though not all of them. The table includes approximately 800 clones, about 88% detected once. This specimen consisted of tumor tissue, obtained from a patient who underwent chemoradiotherapy. Receptors were obtained from a human donor with HPV-associated anogenital cancer.

This clone showed up just a few times. The J gene is TRBJ2-7, the V gene TRBV19, with TRBD2 identical over 7 bases. Germline V gene lookup returns CDR1 LNHDA and CDR2 SQIVND (reference sequence). V trimming: 7 bases; J trimming: 4 bases; junction bases outside the gene matches: 10. This CDR3 is 14 amino acids long. The CDR3 reads CASTPTAGIYEQYF. In DNA, the CDR3 is TGTGCCAGTACCCCGACAGCGGGAATATACGAGCAGTACTTC.

V usage is TRBV27 and J usage is TRBJ1-1, with 7 bases lining up with TRBD1. The V and J ends lost 1 base and 5 bases, in that order; junction bases with no gene match: 13. The CDR3 sequence is 17 residues long. The V gene's germline CDR1 is MNHEY and CDR2 SMNVEV (reference sequence). For the CDR3, the DNA is TGTGCCAGCAGTTTATGGGGTCGGGCCAGGGGGGATACTGAAGCTTTCTTT. This gives the protein CASSLWGRARGDTEAFF.

J is TRBJ1-1 and V is TRBV7-8, with D uncertain. V was cut by 5 bases and J by 0 bases, with 7 bases left in between. This CDR3 has 13 residues. The germline gives CDR1 SGHVS, CDR2 FQNEAQ. CDR3 sequence reads: CASSPGLNTEAFF. Here the CDR3 DNA reads TGTGCCAGCAGCCCAGGACTGAACACTGAAGCTTTCTTT.

The gene calls are TRBV6-4 and TRBJ2-5, with TRBD2 matching 9 bases. With 2 bases clipped from V and 1 base from J, the junction kept 2 bases outside the gene matches. This CDR3 spans 15 amino acids. Per the germline V gene, CDR1 is MRHNA and CDR2 is SNTAGT. DNA of the CDR3: TGTGCCAGCAGTGACAAAGCGGGGGGCCAAGAGACCCAGTACTTC. This encodes CASSDKAGGQETQYF.

This clone was recorded only once. J is TRBJ1-2 and V is TRBV10-3; the D is unclear. The CDR3 extends over 14 amino acids. Deletions cut 11 bases from V and 4 bases from J, with 20 bases between. Germline V gene data show CDR1 as ENHRY and CDR2 as SYGVKD. The CDR3 loop is CASTQSGLSYGYTF. The CDR3 region has the DNA TGTGCCTCCACCCAATCAGGCCTCTCCTATGGCTACACCTTC.

Details on this clone: This likely comes from a read error, as the CDR3 has no conserved phenylalanine or tryptophan at its end. This sequence joins TRBV5-1 and TRBJ1-4, with D unclear. Germline lookup yields CDR1 SGHRS and CDR2 YFSETQ. The CDR3 consists of 14 residues. Trimming pared 7 bases from V and 3 bases from J, leaving 13 bases between. In nucleotides, the CDR3 is TGCGCCAGCTCCCTGAACCCCCCTAATGAAAAACTGTTTTCT. Its protein product is CASSLNPPNEKLFS.

V usage is TRBV6-1 and J usage is TRBJ1-3, with D uncertain. V was clipped by 1 base and J by 0 bases, with 7 bases between them. Germline V gives CDR1 MNHNS, CDR2 SASEGT. This CDR3 region has 15 residues. For the CDR3, the DNA is TGTGCCAGCAGTGAAGTGTCCGACTCTGGAAACACCATATATTTT. Its protein is CASSEVSDSGNTIYF.

J is TRBJ2-2 and V is TRBV7-2, with D tentatively TRBD1 (5 bases). The V end was cut by 5 bases, the J end by 0 bases, with 16 bases between. The CDR3 has 17 residues. Germline-derived CDR1 and CDR2 are SGHTA and FQGNSA. The CDR3 reads CASSPVPMTANTGELFF. In DNA form, the CDR3 reads TGTGCCAGCAGCCCTGTCCCGATGACAGCGAACACCGGGGAGCTGTTTTTT.

This chain joins TRBV7-9 and TRBJ2-6; the D is unclear. V gave up 4 bases and J gave up 0 bases, with 4 bases separating them. Per germline, CDR1 SEHNR and CDR2 FQNEAQ (reference sequence). This CDR3 has 14 residues. The CDR3 DNA reads TGTGCCAGCAGCTCCGTCTCTGGGGCCAACGTCCTGACTTTC. Its protein product is CASSSVSGANVLTF.

The chain couples TRBV25-1 to TRBJ2-2; a weak D match, TRBD2 (6 bases). The germline V and J ends were trimmed by 1 base and 4 bases, with 19 bases remaining between them. Germline values: CDR1 MGHDK, CDR2 SYGVNS. The CDR3 has 18 amino acids. The CDR3 DNA reads TGTGCCAGCAGTGAATTTCCCTCGGGAGCCGGGGGCACCGGGGAGCTGTTTTTT. This gives the protein CASSEFPSGAGGTGELFF.

The chain has TRBV7-2 and TRBJ2-7; 8 bases agree with TRBD1. V gave up 5 bases and J gave up 0 bases; unmatched junction bases: 6. Germline CDR1 SGHTA, CDR2 FQGNSA. The CDR3 is 15 amino acids. In DNA form, the CDR3 reads TGTGCCAGCAGCCCGGACAGGGCCTACTCCTACGAGCAGTACTTC. Protein: CASSPDRAYSYEQYF.

The V call is TRBV15, the J call TRBJ1-2; D remains ambiguous. This CDR3 is built from 17 residues. V dropped 1 base and J dropped 8 bases, with 23 bases sitting between them. Germline CDR1 reads LNHNV; CDR2 reads YYDKDF (reference sequence). The DNA of the CDR3 is TGTGCCACCAGCAGAGTGGGGAGGAGCGTACAGTTGTACGGCTACACCTTC. Translating gives CATSRVGRSVQLYGYTF.

V is TRBV7-6 and J is TRBJ2-7, with a weak D call TRBD1 (6 bases). There are 14 residues in the CDR3. The V gene lost 5 bases and the J gene lost 3 bases, with 14 bases spanning the gap. From germline, CDR1 is SGHVS and CDR2 FNYEAQ. The CDR3 DNA sequence: TGTGCCAGCAGCCCGGGACACGCAGTCTACGAGCAGTACTTC. Encoded protein: CASSPGHAVYEQYF. The full variable domain, completed using reference TRBV7-6 and TRBJ2-7, is GAGVSQSPRYKVTKRGQDVALRCDPISGHVSLYWYRQALGQGPEFLTYFNYEAQQDKSGLPNDRFSAERPEGSISTLTIQRTEQRDSAMYRCASSPGHAVYEQYFGPGTRLTVT.

The gene calls are TRBV7-9 and TRBJ1-4; no clear D gene. The CDR3 spans 12 residues. The germline V gene has CDR1 SEHNR and CDR2 FQNEAQ (reference sequence). The V gene lost 2 bases and the J gene lost 10 bases, with 8 bases spanning the gap. The CDR3 region has the DNA TGTGCCAGCAGCTTAAGGGCGGGAAAACTGTTTTTT. This encodes CASSLRAGKLFF.